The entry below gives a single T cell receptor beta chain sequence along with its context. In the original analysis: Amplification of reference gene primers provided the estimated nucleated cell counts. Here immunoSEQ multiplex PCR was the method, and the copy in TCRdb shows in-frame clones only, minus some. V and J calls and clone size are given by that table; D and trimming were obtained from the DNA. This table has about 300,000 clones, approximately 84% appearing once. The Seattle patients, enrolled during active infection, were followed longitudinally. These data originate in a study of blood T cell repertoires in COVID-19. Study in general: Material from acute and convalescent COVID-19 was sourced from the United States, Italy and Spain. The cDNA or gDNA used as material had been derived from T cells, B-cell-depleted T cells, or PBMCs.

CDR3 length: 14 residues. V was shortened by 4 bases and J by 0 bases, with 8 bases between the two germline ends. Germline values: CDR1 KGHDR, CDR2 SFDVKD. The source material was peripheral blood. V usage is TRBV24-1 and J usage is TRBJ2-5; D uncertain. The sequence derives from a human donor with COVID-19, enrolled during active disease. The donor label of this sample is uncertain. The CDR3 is CATSESGYQETQYF. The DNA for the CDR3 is TGTGCCACCAGTGAATCCGGGTACCAAGAGACCCAGTACTTC.